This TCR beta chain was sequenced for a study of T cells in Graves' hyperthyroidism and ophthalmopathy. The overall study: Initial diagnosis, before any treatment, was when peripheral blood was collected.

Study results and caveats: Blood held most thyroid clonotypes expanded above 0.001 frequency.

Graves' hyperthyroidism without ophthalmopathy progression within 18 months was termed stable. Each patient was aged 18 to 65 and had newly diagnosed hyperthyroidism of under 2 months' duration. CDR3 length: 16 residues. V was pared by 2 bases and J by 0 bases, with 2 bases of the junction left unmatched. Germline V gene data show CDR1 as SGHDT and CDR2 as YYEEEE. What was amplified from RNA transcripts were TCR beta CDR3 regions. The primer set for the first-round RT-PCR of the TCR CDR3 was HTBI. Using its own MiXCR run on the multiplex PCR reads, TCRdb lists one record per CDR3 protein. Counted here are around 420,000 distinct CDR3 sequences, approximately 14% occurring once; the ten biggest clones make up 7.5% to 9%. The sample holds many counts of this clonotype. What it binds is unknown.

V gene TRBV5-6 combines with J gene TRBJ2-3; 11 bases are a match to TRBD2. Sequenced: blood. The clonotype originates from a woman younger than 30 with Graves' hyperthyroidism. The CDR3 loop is CASSFLAGGSTDTQYF. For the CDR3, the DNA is TGTGCCAGCAGCTTTTTAGCGGGAGGGAGCACAGATACGCAGTATTTT.